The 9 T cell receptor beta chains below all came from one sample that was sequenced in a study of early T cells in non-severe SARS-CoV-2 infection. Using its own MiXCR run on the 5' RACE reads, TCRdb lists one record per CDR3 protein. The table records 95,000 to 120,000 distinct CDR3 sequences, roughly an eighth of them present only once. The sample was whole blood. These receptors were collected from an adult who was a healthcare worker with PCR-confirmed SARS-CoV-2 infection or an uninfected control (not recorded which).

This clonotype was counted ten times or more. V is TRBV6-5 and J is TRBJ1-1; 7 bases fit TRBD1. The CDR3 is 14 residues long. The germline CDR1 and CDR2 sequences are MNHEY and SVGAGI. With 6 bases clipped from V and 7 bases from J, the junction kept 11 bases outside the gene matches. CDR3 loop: CASSSTGVSGEAFF. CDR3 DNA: TGTGCCAGCAGCTCCACAGGGGTTAGTGGTGAAGCTTTCTTT.

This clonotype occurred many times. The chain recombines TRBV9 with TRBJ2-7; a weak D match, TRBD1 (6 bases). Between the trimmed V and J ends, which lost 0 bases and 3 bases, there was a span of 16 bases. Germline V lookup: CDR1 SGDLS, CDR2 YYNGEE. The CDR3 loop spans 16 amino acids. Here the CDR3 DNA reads TGTGCCAGCAGCGTAGCTCCATCCGACAGGATCTACGAGCAGTACTTC. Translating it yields CASSVAPSDRIYEQYF.

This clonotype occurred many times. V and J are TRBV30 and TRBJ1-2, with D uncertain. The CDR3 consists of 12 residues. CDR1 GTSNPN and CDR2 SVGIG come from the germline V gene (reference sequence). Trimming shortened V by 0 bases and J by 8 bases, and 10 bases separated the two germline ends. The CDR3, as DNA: TGTGCCTGGAGTGTAGTGCCGGGCGGCTACACCTTC. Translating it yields CAWSVVPGGYTF.

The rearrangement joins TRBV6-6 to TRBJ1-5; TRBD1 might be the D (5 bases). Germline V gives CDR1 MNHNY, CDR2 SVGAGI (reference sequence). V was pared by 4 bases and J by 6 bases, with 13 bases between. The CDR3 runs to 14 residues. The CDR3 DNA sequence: TGTGCCAGCAGTTCGGGATCCGGGGGTCAGCCCCAGCATTTT. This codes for CASSSGSGGQPQHF.

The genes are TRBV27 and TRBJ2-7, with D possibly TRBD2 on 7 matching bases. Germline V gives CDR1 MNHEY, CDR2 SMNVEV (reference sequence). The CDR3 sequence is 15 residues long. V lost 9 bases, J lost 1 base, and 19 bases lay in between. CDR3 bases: TGTGCCAGTTCAACTTTGGGGGGGGCATCCTACGAGCAGTACTTC. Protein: CASSTLGGASYEQYF.

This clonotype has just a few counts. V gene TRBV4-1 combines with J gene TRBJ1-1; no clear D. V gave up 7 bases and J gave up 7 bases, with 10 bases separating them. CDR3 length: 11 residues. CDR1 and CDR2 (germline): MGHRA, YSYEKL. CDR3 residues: CASIRDHEAFF. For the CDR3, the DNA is TGCGCCAGCATCCGTGACCATGAAGCTTTCTTT.

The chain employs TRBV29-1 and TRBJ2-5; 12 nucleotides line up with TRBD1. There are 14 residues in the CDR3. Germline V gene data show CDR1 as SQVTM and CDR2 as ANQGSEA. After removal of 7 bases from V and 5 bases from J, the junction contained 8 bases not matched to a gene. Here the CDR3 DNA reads TGCAGCGGCACCGGGACAGGGGGCGGGGAGACCCAGTACTTC. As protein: CSGTGTGGGETQYF.

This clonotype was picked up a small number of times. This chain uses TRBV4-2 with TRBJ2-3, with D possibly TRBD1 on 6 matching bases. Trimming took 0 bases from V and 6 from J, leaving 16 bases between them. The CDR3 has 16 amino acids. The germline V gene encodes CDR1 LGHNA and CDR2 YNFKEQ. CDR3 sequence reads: CASSQETGQGKDTQYF. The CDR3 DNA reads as TGTGCCAGCAGCCAAGAAACCGGGCAGGGGAAGGATACGCAGTATTTT.

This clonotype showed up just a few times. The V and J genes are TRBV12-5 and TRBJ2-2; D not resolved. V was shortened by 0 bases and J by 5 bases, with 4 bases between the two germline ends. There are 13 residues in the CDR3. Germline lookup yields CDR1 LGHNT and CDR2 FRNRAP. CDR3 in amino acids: CASGLVRTGELFF. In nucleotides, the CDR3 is TGTGCTAGTGGTTTGGTTCGGACCGGGGAGCTGTTTTTT.